A selection of T cell receptor beta chains follows, all from one sample in a study of CD8+CD57+ T cells in acquired aplastic anemia. A single record per CDR3 protein comes from TCRdb applying MiXCR to the reads. This sample has about 220,000 distinct CDR3 sequences, with around 45% found just once. The material sequenced was sorted CD4+, CD8+, or CD8+CD57+ T cells (not recorded which) from PBMCs. The receptors stem from a human donor with aplastic anemia. Both conserved end residues are part of each CDR3. Each record gives: V gene, D gene, clone size, J gene, CDR3 DNA, CDR3 protein. The D gene is left open where the match is weak. Size is stated for part of the rows, as once, few or many counts, or as a class when the clone is expanded.

v_call: TRBV10-3; d_call: .; clone_size: .; j_call: TRBJ2-3; cdr3_nt: TGTGCCGTCCAAGCGTACAGCACAGATACGCAGTATTTT; cdr3_aa: CAVQAYSTDTQYF
v_call: TRBV20-1; d_call: .; clone_size: few; j_call: TRBJ1-1; cdr3_nt: TGCAGTGCTAGACTGAGGGAAAATGAAGCTTTCTTT; cdr3_aa: CSARLRENEAFF
v_call: TRBV2; d_call: .; clone_size: once; j_call: TRBJ1-6; cdr3_nt: TGTGCCAGCACTTCGGGGGGGAGGAATTCACCCCTCCACTTT; cdr3_aa: CASTSGGRNSPLHF
v_call: TRBV7-7; d_call: .; clone_size: .; j_call: TRBJ2-1; cdr3_nt: TGTGCTAGCAGCTCTCAGGGCGCGGGTGAGCAGTTCTTC; cdr3_aa: CASSSQGAGEQFF
v_call: TRBV7-2; d_call: .; clone_size: once; j_call: TRBJ2-2; cdr3_nt: TGTGCCAGCAGCTTGGTCCTCGGGGAGCTGTTTTTT; cdr3_aa: CASSLVLGELFF
v_call: TRBV7-2; d_call: TRBD2; clone_size: .; j_call: TRBJ2-7; cdr3_nt: TGTGCCAGCAGCTTGACTAGCGGACCTAGCAGCGAGCAGTACTTC; cdr3_aa: CASSLTSGPSSEQYF
v_call: TRBV28; d_call: .; clone_size: .; j_call: TRBJ1-6; cdr3_nt: TGTGCCTGGTCTAAGGACAGTTCTAATTCACCCCTCCACTTT; cdr3_aa: CAWSKDSSNSPLHF
v_call: TRBV24-1; d_call: .; clone_size: .; j_call: TRBJ2-7; cdr3_nt: TGTGCCACCAGTGACTACGTTGGGCAGTACTTC; cdr3_aa: CATSDYVGQYF
v_call: TRBV20-1; d_call: .; clone_size: .; j_call: TRBJ2-7; cdr3_nt: TGCAGTGCTAGAGATCCAGCATGCGGGATTGCACCTCCGTGCTCCTACGAGCAGTACTTC; cdr3_aa: CSARDPACGIAPPCSYEQYF
v_call: TRBV7-3; d_call: .; clone_size: many; j_call: TRBJ1-4; cdr3_nt: TGTGCCAGCAGCCGGGGGACGAGACCAACTAATGAAAAACTGTTTTTT; cdr3_aa: CASSRGTRPTNEKLFF
v_call: TRBV30; d_call: .; clone_size: .; j_call: TRBJ1-1; cdr3_nt: TGTGCCTATTGGGGGGGGTACACTGAAGCTTTCTTT; cdr3_aa: CAYWGGYTEAFF
v_call: TRBV2; d_call: .; clone_size: few; j_call: TRBJ2-4; cdr3_nt: TGTGCCAGCAGTTTAAAAGGGGCGAACATTCAGTACTTC; cdr3_aa: CASSLKGANIQYF
v_call: TRBV11-2; d_call: .; clone_size: .; j_call: TRBJ2-2; cdr3_nt: TGTGCCAGCAGCTTAGAGTGGTTGAGCACCGGGGAGCTGTTTTTT; cdr3_aa: CASSLEWLSTGELFF
v_call: TRBV7-8; d_call: .; clone_size: .; j_call: TRBJ2-7; cdr3_nt: TGTGCCAGCAGCTTCTGGACGGGAAGCTCCTACGAGCAGTACTTC; cdr3_aa: CASSFWTGSSYEQYF
v_call: TRBV7-2; d_call: TRBD1; clone_size: .; j_call: TRBJ2-7; cdr3_nt: TGTGCCAGCAGCTTAGCGGGACAGGGATCATACGAGCAGTACTTC; cdr3_aa: CASSLAGQGSYEQYF
v_call: TRBV12-3/TRBV12-4; d_call: TRBD1; clone_size: many; j_call: TRBJ1-2; cdr3_nt: TGTGCCAGCAGTCCCCGACAGGGTCCCCTTTTTGGCTACACCTTC; cdr3_aa: CASSPRQGPLFGYTF
v_call: TRBV7-3; d_call: .; clone_size: once; j_call: TRBJ1-2; cdr3_nt: TGTGCCAGCAGCCAAGGGCCAGGGATGTTCTATGGCTACACCTTC; cdr3_aa: CASSQGPGMFYGYTF
v_call: TRBV7-9; d_call: .; clone_size: many; j_call: TRBJ1-4; cdr3_nt: TGTGCCAGCAGAACCAACCTAGGGACAACTAATGAAAAACTGTTTTTT; cdr3_aa: CASRTNLGTTNEKLFF
v_call: TRBV9; d_call: .; clone_size: .; j_call: TRBJ1-2; cdr3_nt: TGTGCCAGCAGCGGACCAGACGAACTCTACACCTTC; cdr3_aa: CASSGPDELYTF
v_call: TRBV7-9; d_call: .; clone_size: few; j_call: TRBJ1-4; cdr3_nt: TGTGCCAGCAGCTTAGCGCAGGGGAGGGATGAAAAACTGTTTTTT; cdr3_aa: CASSLAQGRDEKLFF
v_call: TRBV15; d_call: TRBD2; clone_size: many; j_call: TRBJ2-7; cdr3_nt: TGTGCCACCAGCAGGTCCGGACTAGCCTCCTCAGAGCAGTACTTC; cdr3_aa: CATSRSGLASSEQYF
v_call: TRBV7-9; d_call: .; clone_size: many; j_call: TRBJ2-7; cdr3_nt: TGTGCCAGCAGCTTACGCGACAGCTCCTACGAGCAGTACTTC; cdr3_aa: CASSLRDSSYEQYF
v_call: TRBV7-8; d_call: TRBD2; clone_size: many; j_call: TRBJ2-7; cdr3_nt: TGTGCCAGCAGCTCACTAGGGACTACCATCGTCTACGAGCAGTACTTC; cdr3_aa: CASSSLGTTIVYEQYF
v_call: TRBV24-1; d_call: .; clone_size: few; j_call: TRBJ1-5; cdr3_nt: TGTGCCACCAGTGATTTCCCCCGGATCCAGCATTTT; cdr3_aa: CATSDFPRIQHF
v_call: TRBV20-1; d_call: TRBD2; clone_size: many; j_call: TRBJ2-1; cdr3_nt: TGCAGTGCTAGAGATGCAGCGGGGAACTACAATGAGCAGTTCTTC; cdr3_aa: CSARDAAGNYNEQFF
v_call: TRBV15; d_call: TRBD1; clone_size: many; j_call: TRBJ2-7; cdr3_nt: TGTGCCACCAGCAGAGATCAGGGCAGGGGGCTTTACGAGCAGTACTTC; cdr3_aa: CATSRDQGRGLYEQYF
v_call: TRBV28; d_call: TRBD1; clone_size: few; j_call: TRBJ1-1; cdr3_nt: TGTGCCAGCAGTTTGACAGGGGCGAATGAAGCTTTCTTT; cdr3_aa: CASSLTGANEAFF
v_call: TRBV27; d_call: .; clone_size: few; j_call: TRBJ1-1; cdr3_nt: TGTGCCAGCAGTTGGGGCACTGAAGCTTTCTTT; cdr3_aa: CASSWGTEAFF
v_call: TRBV24-1; d_call: TRBD2; clone_size: once; j_call: TRBJ2-1; cdr3_nt: TGTGCCGCCGGGGGGAATGAGCAGTTCTTC; cdr3_aa: CAAGGNEQFF
v_call: TRBV4-2; d_call: .; clone_size: .; j_call: TRBJ2-7; cdr3_nt: TGTGCCAGCAGCCAAGATCTAGCAGACGTCTACGAGCAGTACTTC; cdr3_aa: CASSQDLADVYEQYF
v_call: TRBV7-6; d_call: TRBD1; clone_size: .; j_call: TRBJ2-7; cdr3_nt: TGTGCCAGCAGCTTAGTTGGCAGGGGGAAGGAGCAGTACTTC; cdr3_aa: CASSLVGRGKEQYF
v_call: TRBV4-1; d_call: .; clone_size: many; j_call: TRBJ1-5; cdr3_nt: TGCGCCAGCAGCCAAGATGGCCAGGGGTACAATCAGCCCCAGCATTTT; cdr3_aa: CASSQDGQGYNQPQHF
v_call: TRBV15; d_call: TRBD1; clone_size: many; j_call: TRBJ1-6; cdr3_nt: TGTGCCACCAGCAGAGATCAAGGGGGCAATTCACCCCTCCACTTT; cdr3_aa: CATSRDQGGNSPLHF
v_call: TRBV12-3/TRBV12-4; d_call: TRBD2; clone_size: few; j_call: TRBJ2-7; cdr3_nt: TGTGCCAGCAGCCAAGGACTAGCGGGGAACGAGCAGTACTTC; cdr3_aa: CASSQGLAGNEQYF
v_call: TRBV7-9; d_call: TRBD2; clone_size: .; j_call: TRBJ2-7; cdr3_nt: TGTGCCAGCAGCTTATGGCGGGAGTCTGACGAGCAGTACTTC; cdr3_aa: CASSLWRESDEQYF
v_call: TRBV20-1; d_call: TRBD2; clone_size: many; j_call: TRBJ2-3; cdr3_nt: TGCAGTGCTTTGAGACTAGCGGGCACAGATACGCAGTATTTT; cdr3_aa: CSALRLAGTDTQYF